What follows are 25 T cell receptor beta chains derived from one specimen sequenced in a study of T cell clones after liver transplantation. TCRdb's table, derived via immunoSEQ multiplex PCR, lists solely in-frame clones and lacks some. This repertoire shows tens of thousands of clones, 80% found once; its top ten account for approximately 0.8%. This specimen consisted of CD4+ T cells from blood, obtained 12 months after liver transplant. The receptors stem from a human patient who received a liver transplant. Certain T cells may be donor cells from the graft.

This chain links TRBV7-2 with TRBJ2-1, with D perhaps TRBD1 or TRBD2 (5 bases each). The CDR3 is made up of 15 amino acids. The V gene's germline CDR1 is SGHTA and CDR2 FQGNSA. V lost 5 bases, J lost 6 bases, and 17 bases lay in between. The CDR3 spells CASSPPGLPTNEQFF. Written as DNA, the CDR3 is TGTGCCAGCAGCCCCCCGGGGCTCCCTACCAATGAGCAGTTCTTC.

The chain combines TRBV19 with TRBJ1-5; D is possibly TRBD1 (5 bases). Germline assignment: CDR1 LNHDA and CDR2 SQIVND (reference sequence). This CDR3 contains 15 residues. Trimming cost V 3 bases and J 2 bases, with 11 bases left between them. The chain's CDR3 is CASSIWAQGNQPQHF. The CDR3 region has the DNA TGTGCCAGTAGTATCTGGGCACAGGGCAATCAGCCCCAGCATTTT.

The chain has TRBV7-9 and TRBJ2-5; 10 positions match TRBD2. The V and J ends lost 5 bases and 0 bases, in that order; junction bases with no gene match: 15. This CDR3 has 19 residues. CDR1 is SEHNR, CDR2 FQNEAQ, per germline (reference sequence). CDR3 DNA sequence: TGTGCCAGCAGCGAACGCGGGGGTAGGACTAGCGGATACCAAGAGACCCAGTACTTC. It codes for CASSERGGRTSGYQETQYF.

This chain links TRBV5-1 with TRBJ2-7; TRBD2 agrees at 7 bases. The CDR3 is made up of 14 amino acids. The V gene's germline CDR1 is SGHRS and CDR2 YFSETQ. Losses at the gene ends were 5 bases for V and 1 base for J; bases not matched to a gene: 6. The CDR3 loop reads CASRVASGSYEQYF. For the CDR3, the DNA is TGCGCCAGCAGGGTGGCTAGCGGTTCCTACGAGCAGTACTTC.

The rearrangement uses TRBV7-9 and TRBJ1-1, with 7 nucleotides matching TRBD1. CDR1 SEHNR and CDR2 FQNEAQ come from the germline V gene (reference sequence). Trimming removed 5 bases from V and 11 bases from J; junction bases left unmatched: 14. The CDR3 totals 14 residues. The CDR3 DNA reads TGTGCCAGCAGCCCTGGTATGGACAGGCGAAACGCTTTCTTT. Encoded protein: CASSPGMDRRNAFF.

The chain uses TRBV28 and TRBJ1-4; the D gene is possibly TRBD1 (6 bases). CDR1 and CDR2 from the germline V gene are MDHEN and SYDVKM. The V and J ends lost 9 bases and 4 bases respectively, with 15 bases between them. The CDR3 has 14 residues. The CDR3, as DNA: TGTGCCAGTGCCTTAGGGGGAGTTAATGAAAAACTGTTTTTT. This gives the protein CASALGGVNEKLFF.

CDR3 amino acids: CASSVSGQAGNIQYF. CDR3 DNA: TGTGCCAGCAGCGTAAGTGGACAGGCCGGAAACATTCAGTACTTC. V gene TRBV9 combines with J gene TRBJ2-4; TRBD1 matches 7 bases. This CDR3 spans 15 amino acids. Germline trimming cut 1 base from V and 6 bases from J; bases unmatched to any gene: 7. Germline V gene data show CDR1 as SGDLS and CDR2 as YYNGEE.

The rearrangement uses TRBV11-2 and TRBJ1-2, with 9 positions matching TRBD1. Unmatched junction bases numbered 12, after V lost 5 bases and J lost 5 bases. CDR1 is SGHAT, CDR2 FQNNGV, per germline. The CDR3 totals 16 residues. This chain's CDR3 is CASSPAGGQGGYGYTF. The CDR3 DNA is TGTGCCAGCAGCCCAGCGGGGGGACAGGGAGGGTATGGCTACACCTTC.

The chain links TRBV10-3 to TRBJ1-1, with D perhaps TRBD1 (5 bases). The V gene lost 6 bases and the J gene lost 4 bases, with 15 bases spanning the gap. This CDR3 is built from 14 residues. CDR1 is ENHRY, CDR2 SYGVKD, per germline. The CDR3 DNA reads as TGTGCCATCAGCGCCGGGGGGTTTGGCACTGAAGCTTTCTTT. This gives the protein CAISAGGFGTEAFF.

V gene TRBV7-2 combines with J gene TRBJ1-1, with D unclear. The CDR3 is 12 residues long. The germline V gene has CDR1 SGHTA and CDR2 FQGNSA. The V end was cut by 3 bases, the J end by 6 bases, with 8 bases between. DNA of the CDR3: TGTGCCAGCAGCTTGGTATTCGCTGAAGCTTTCTTT. Residues: CASSLVFAEAFF.

V is TRBV6-6 and J is TRBJ2-3, with 8 bases that match TRBD2. The CDR3 has 15 amino acids. The V segment lost 2 bases and the J segment 2 bases; nucleotides outside the gene matches: 3. The germline V gene encodes CDR1 MNHNY and CDR2 SVGAGI (reference sequence). The DNA of the CDR3 is TGTGCCAGCAGTTACGGCGGGAGGCACACAGATACGCAGTATTTT. Protein sequence: CASSYGGRHTDTQYF.

V usage is TRBV5-1 and J usage is TRBJ1-1; 7 bases fit TRBD1. The J segment lost 7 bases and the V segment lost 0 bases, leaving 6 bases of the junction unmatched. This CDR3 contains 14 residues. Per the germline V gene, CDR1 is SGHRS and CDR2 is YFSETQ. CDR3 nucleotides: TGCGCCAGCAGCTTGGGAGGACAGGCCCTTGAAGCTTTCTTT. This encodes CASSLGGQALEAFF.

V is TRBV12-5 and J is TRBJ1-3; 10 nucleotides match TRBD1. The CDR3 covers 14 residues. The germline V gene has CDR1 LGHNT and CDR2 FRNRAP. The V segment lost 6 bases and the J segment 3 bases; nucleotides outside the gene matches: 2. This chain's CDR3 is CASGTGGGGNTIYF. CDR3 sequence (DNA): TGTGCTAGTGGGACAGGGGGCGGTGGAAACACCATATATTTT.

The chain links TRBV19 to TRBJ2-7, with no clear D. The CDR3 loop spans 14 amino acids. V dropped 3 bases and J dropped 2 bases, with 11 bases sitting between them. The germline CDR1 and CDR2 sequences are LNHDA and SQIVND (reference sequence). Here the CDR3 reads CASSISTLAYEQYF. Here the CDR3 DNA reads TGTGCCAGTAGTATCTCGACTCTGGCCTACGAGCAGTACTTC.

In its sample, this clone was seen a few times. The rearrangement joins TRBV19 to TRBJ2-7; D may be TRBD2 (5 bases). V shed 2 bases and J shed 2 bases, with 13 bases lying between them. CDR1 LNHDA and CDR2 SQIVND come from the germline V gene (reference sequence). The CDR3 loop spans 15 amino acids. The CDR3 here is CASSIQAVAAYEQYF. In DNA form, the CDR3 reads TGTGCCAGTAGTATACAAGCGGTAGCCGCCTACGAGCAGTACTTC.

This chain joins TRBV30 and TRBJ1-5, with 8 positions matching TRBD1. J lost 6 bases, V lost 5 bases, and 12 bases had no gene match. The CDR3 consists of 15 residues. The germline gives CDR1 GTSNPN, CDR2 SVGIG (reference sequence). As DNA, the CDR3 is TGTGCCTGGGGGATAAAGGACAGGGCAGCTCAGCCCCAGCATTTT. This codes for CAWGIKDRAAQPQHF. Full variable domain (remainder filled in from reference TRBV30 and TRBJ1-5): SQTIHQWPATLVQPVGSPLSLECTVEGTSNPNLYWYRQAAGRGLQLLFYSVGIGQISSEVPQNLSASRPQDRQFILSSKKLLLSDSGFYLCAWGIKDRAAQPQHFGDGTRLSIL.

The CDR3 protein is CASSVGSLGYEQYF. The CDR3, as DNA: TGTGCCAGCAGCGTTGGGAGTCTGGGCTACGAGCAGTACTTC. This rearrangement joins TRBV9 to TRBJ2-7; possible D gene TRBD2, 5 bases. Looked up from germline, CDR1 is SGDLS and CDR2 is YYNGEE. The length of the CDR3 is 14 residues. V was cut by 2 bases and J by 3 bases, with 12 bases left in between.

The rearrangement uses TRBV11-1 and TRBJ2-7; TRBD1 matches 7 bases. V lost 4 bases, J lost 7 bases, and 10 bases stayed unmatched. CDR1 SGHAT and CDR2 FQDESV come from the germline V gene (reference sequence). This CDR3 is 14 amino acids long. The CDR3 loop is CASSSRQGVGEQYF. Written as DNA, the CDR3 is TGTGCCAGCAGCTCCCGACAGGGAGTAGGGGAGCAGTACTTC.

The rearrangement joins TRBV19 to TRBJ1-2; D is ambiguous. The germline V gene encodes CDR1 LNHDA and CDR2 SQIVND (reference sequence). Trimming shortened V by 5 bases and J by 3 bases, and 13 bases separated the two germline ends. The CDR3 is made up of 14 amino acids. This CDR3 reads CASSQDWVDYGYTF. The CDR3, as DNA: TGTGCCAGTAGTCAGGACTGGGTTGACTATGGCTACACCTTC.

The V gene is TRBV7-8, the J gene TRBJ2-7, with TRBD2 matching 9 bases. The CDR3 totals 14 residues. The germline CDR1 and CDR2 sequences are SGHVS and FQNEAQ. Trimming removed 2 bases from V and 2 bases from J; junction bases left unmatched: 1. CDR3 amino acids: CASSLLAGPYEQYF. Here the CDR3 DNA reads TGTGCCAGCAGCTTACTAGCGGGACCCTACGAGCAGTACTTC.

The CDR3 protein is CASTMRGSGANVLTF. The CDR3 DNA reads as TGTGCCAGTACCATGAGGGGATCTGGGGCCAACGTCCTGACTTTC. The chain has TRBV19 and TRBJ2-6; perhaps D is TRBD1 or TRBD2 (5 bases each). CDR1 LNHDA and CDR2 SQIVND come from the germline V gene (reference sequence). This CDR3 contains 15 residues. Between the trimmed V and J ends, which lost 7 bases and 1 base, there was a span of 11 bases.

V usage is TRBV7-6 and J usage is TRBJ1-3; D perhaps matches TRBD1 (5 bases). The CDR3 spans 18 residues. The ends were cut back, 2 bases at V and 0 bases at J, with 17 bases in the middle. Germline V gene data show CDR1 as SGHVS and CDR2 as FNYEAQ. The CDR3 is CASSLWGRGPSSGNTIYF. The CDR3 DNA is TGTGCCAGCAGCTTATGGGGTAGGGGACCCAGCTCTGGAAACACCATATATTTT.

The chain links TRBV28 to TRBJ2-5, with D unclear. From germline, CDR1 is MDHEN and CDR2 SYDVKM. V dropped 4 bases and J dropped 4 bases, with 7 bases sitting between them. This CDR3 has 12 residues. CDR3 DNA sequence: TGTGCCAGCAGTTATCCCCGAGAGACCCAGTACTTC. It is translated as CASSYPRETQYF.

This chain uses TRBV5-4 with TRBJ2-3; perhaps TRBD2 as D (5 bases). V was cut by 4 bases and J by 9 bases, with 15 bases left in between. This CDR3 is built from 13 residues. CDR1 and CDR2 from the germline V gene are SGHNT and YYREEE (reference sequence). CDR3 in DNA: TGTGCCAGCAGCCCCCTGGACTCCTTGACGCAGTATTTT. It yields the protein CASSPLDSLTQYF.

The genes are TRBV28 and TRBJ1-2; maybe TRBD1 (5 bases). The V gene lost 8 bases and the J gene lost 8 bases, with 15 bases spanning the gap. The CDR3 sequence is 12 residues long. Looked up from germline, CDR1 is MDHEN and CDR2 is SYDVKM. CDR3: CASGDSLQGYTF. CDR3 DNA: TGTGCCAGCGGAGACAGTTTACAGGGCTACACCTTC.